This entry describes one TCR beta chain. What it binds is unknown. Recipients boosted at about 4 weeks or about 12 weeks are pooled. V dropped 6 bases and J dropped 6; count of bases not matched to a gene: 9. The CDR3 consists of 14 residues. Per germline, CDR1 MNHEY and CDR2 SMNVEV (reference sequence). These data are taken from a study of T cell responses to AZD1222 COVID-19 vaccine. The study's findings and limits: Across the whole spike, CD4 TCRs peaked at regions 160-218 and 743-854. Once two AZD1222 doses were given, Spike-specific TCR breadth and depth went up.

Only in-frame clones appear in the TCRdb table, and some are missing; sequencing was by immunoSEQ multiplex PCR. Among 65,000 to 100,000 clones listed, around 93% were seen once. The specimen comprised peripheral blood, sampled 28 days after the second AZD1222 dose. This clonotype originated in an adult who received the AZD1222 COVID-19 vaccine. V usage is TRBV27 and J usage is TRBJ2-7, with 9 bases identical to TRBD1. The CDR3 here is CASRLQGALGEQYF. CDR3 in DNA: TGTGCCAGCAGATTACAGGGGGCCCTGGGCGAGCAGTACTTC.